This T cell receptor (beta chain) was sequenced in a study of blood T cell repertoires in COVID-19. CDR3 size: 11 residues. Deletions cut 2 bases from V and 8 bases from J, with 6 bases between. Germline V gene lookup returns CDR1 MNHEY and CDR2 SVGEGT. Clones were read by immunoSEQ multiplex PCR, and TCRdb kept only the in-frame ones, dropping some. Of around 68,000 clones in the sample, roughly 84% were seen once. The source is a man aged 45 to 65 with active COVID-19. The J gene is TRBJ1-1, the V gene TRBV6-2 or TRBV6-3; D is undetermined. Input material: peripheral blood. As DNA, the CDR3 is TGTGCCAGCAGTTACGGCAGGGAAGCTTTCTTT. The encoded protein is CASSYGREAFF.